Given below is one TCR beta chain in context. What it recognizes is unknown. The data belong to a study of T cell responses to AZD1222 COVID-19 vaccine. Trimming took off 0 bases at V and 1 base at J, with 4 bases between the two ends. The CDR3 consists of 13 residues. Germline lookup yields CDR1 SGHDT and CDR2 YYEEEE. Study results and limitations: The study found vaccine-associated CD4 TCRs spanning spike, dominant at 160-218 and 743-854. Elevations in Spike-specific TCR breadth and depth followed administration of two AZD1222 doses. The donors showed a predominance of white British ancestry and of females, with possible underestimation of clonal diversity.

Method: immunoSEQ multiplex PCR; TCRdb's copy keeps in-frame clones and lacks some. Found here are some 130,000 clones, more than 85% of them singletons; the top ten hold roughly 2.8%. This receptor was identified in an adult in good health. This material consisted of peripheral blood, taken on day 0 of AZD1222 vaccination. The V call is TRBV5-6, the J call TRBJ1-1, with unresolved D. This CDR3 reads CASSLGGNTEAFF. The DNA for the CDR3 is TGTGCCAGCAGCTTGGGAGGGAACACTGAAGCTTTCTTT. Variable domain in full (rest from reference TRBV5-6 and TRBJ1-1): DAGVTQSPTHLIKTRGQQVTLRCSPKSGHDTVSWYQQALGQGPQFIFQYYEEEERQRGNFPDRFSGHQFPNYSSELNVNALLLGDSALYLCASSLGGNTEAFFGQGTRLTVV.